This T cell receptor beta chain came from a study of T cell repertoires in cytomegalovirus infection. Study as a whole: Public signatures in TCR beta pointed to CMV infection and matching HLA type.

The length of the CDR3 is 11 residues. The V gene's germline CDR1 is MNHEY and CDR2 SVGEGT. V was clipped by 6 bases and J by 15 bases, with 15 bases between them. Findings and caveats of the study: Ex vivo responses were dominated by HLA-C-restricted CMV-specific TCR beta clonotypes.

The sample holds many counts of this clonotype. Its antigen is currently unknown. TCRdb reprocessed the reads via MiXCR and lists one record per CDR3 protein. The top ten clones hold about 4.5% of a sample with about 320,000 distinct CDR3 sequences, approximately 9.5% of them seen once. Sequencing was done on a sample of PBMCs. The genes are TRBV6-2 or TRBV6-3 and TRBJ2-1; a weak D match, TRBD1 (6 bases). This clonotype was obtained from a human donor in good health (CMV status not recorded). Some clones in this sample may be carry-over from other donors' samples. CDR3 in DNA: TGTGCCAGCAGCCCACAGGGTCCTCGGTTCTTC. Protein product: CASSPQGPRFF.